These T cell receptor beta chains were read from a single sample in a study of Ad26.COV2.S vaccination and SARS-CoV-2 variants. Sequencing used immunoSEQ multiplex PCR; TCRdb keeps in-frame clones, though not all of them. The repertoire holds 250,000 or so clones, 87% seen once, with less than 3.5% in the top ten. The specimen comprised peripheral blood, sampled in a trial of Ad26.COV2.S vaccine versus placebo. The receptors derive from a person aged 18-65 years who received the Ad26.COV2.S COVID-19 vaccine or a placebo. The conserved cysteine and the conserved F or W are not part of the CDR3 here. Clone sizes are given selectively: once, few, many, or a class where the clone is expanded.

v_gene	abundance	j_gene	CDR3aa
TRBV6-5	-	TRBJ2-3	ASSDRATDTQY
TRBV5-1	-	TRBJ2-3	ASSLLAGGPTDTQY
TRBV4-2	-	TRBJ2-4	ASSQDRTGRGIQY
TRBV2	-	TRBJ1-2	ASSERTGGGYGYT
TRBV5-6	-	TRBJ1-4	ASSFRQGTNEKLF
TRBV30	-	TRBJ1-6	AWSPTGAPLH
TRBV6-5	-	TRBJ1-3	ASKDRGSGNTIY
TRBV4-1	-	TRBJ1-6	ASSQVLDRGNSPLH
TRBV6-5	few	TRBJ2-5	ASSYSTSEETQY
TRBV6-5	once	TRBJ2-1	ASRGRSGGVYEQF
TRBV19	-	TRBJ2-5	ASRELAGGMETQY
TRBV11-2	few	TRBJ2-1	ASSLGGGSGSEQF
TRBV11-2	-	TRBJ1-1	ASSLGSNTEAF
TRBV6-6	-	TRBJ1-2	ASSYDSVSGYT
TRBV12-3/TRBV12-4	-	TRBJ1-2	ASSLGGIYT
TRBV18	-	TRBJ1-1	ASSTGTNTEAF
TRBV30	-	TRBJ2-4	AWSVMASGGQRSHYAKNIQY
TRBV25-1	few	TRBJ2-2	ALRGDTGELF
TRBV5-8	-	TRBJ2-3	ASSPGQIYTDTQY
TRBV7-2	-	TRBJ1-6	ASSPRRGDSPLH
TRBV7-8	-	TRBJ2-5	ASSSGLAGAETQY
TRBV6-5	-	TRBJ2-5	ASSYGGTQQY